Listed below are T cell receptor beta chains from one sample, sequenced in a study of blood T cell repertoires in COVID-19. Sequencing used immunoSEQ multiplex PCR; TCRdb keeps in-frame clones, though not all of them. The top ten hold about 3% of the sample, which has a few hundred thousand clones, approximately 77% seen once. Specimen: peripheral blood. The receptors derive from a woman between 18 and 29 years old with acute or convalescent COVID-19. CDR3s leave out the opening cysteine and the closing phenylalanine or tryptophan.

TRBJ2-7 | TRBV24-1 | ATSPSGTRAHEQY
TRBJ2-7 | TRBV14 | ASSQVRLPFGDYEQY
TRBJ1-2 | TRBV27 | ASSWDRGNGYT
TRBJ1-2 | TRBV4-3 | ASSQDAGGGYGYT
TRBJ2-7 | TRBV5-1 | ASSLGQGFHEQY
TRBJ1-5 | TRBV19 | ASMWTGGGQPQH
TRBJ2-7 | TRBV7-2 | ASSLLAVYEQY
TRBJ2-7 | TRBV4-3 | ASSLRGTTTYEQY
TRBJ2-7 | TRBV7-8 | ASSLAASGTYEQY
TRBJ1-5 | TRBV12-3/TRBV12-4 | ASSPQGNQPQH
TRBJ1-2 | TRBV30 | AWSALTGSPNYGYT
TRBJ1-1 | TRBV25-1 | ASSEYFGGSAEAF
TRBJ1-5 | TRBV7-2 | ASSFGRVRQPQH
TRBJ1-1 | TRBV29-1 | SVVPDRAEAF
TRBJ1-3 | TRBV5-1 | ASSPGDRGAIY
TRBJ1-2 | TRBV7-8 | ASSPDSYGYT
TRBJ2-2 | TRBV12-5 | ASGFSTSGINTGELF
TRBJ1-3 | TRBV18 | ASSREGQGLNTIY
TRBJ1-2 | TRBV7-9 | ASSLVTGNDYGYT
TRBJ2-7 | TRBV5-1 | ASSLGGIRDEQY
TRBJ1-6 | TRBV18 | ASSPHRKLRTDYNSPLH
TRBJ2-1 | TRBV6-2/TRBV6-3 | ASSYEGAGGPWEQF
TRBJ1-1 | TRBV6-1 | ASSKGQGVTEAF
TRBJ2-1 | TRBV4-2 | ASSQGDGGREKYNEQF
TRBJ1-1 | TRBV21-1 | ASSKWGQEARNTEAF
TRBJ1-5 | TRBV7-3 | ATPQGHQPQH
TRBJ1-5 | TRBV7-8 | ASSLDRFGNQPQH
TRBJ1-2 | TRBV7-2 | ASSPQGGTGKGYT
TRBJ1-2 | TRBV11-2 | ASSLAEGGGYT
TRBJ1-1 | TRBV30 | AWAGTPSRSAF
TRBJ2-1 | TRBV29-1 | SVVSASGSSNEQF
TRBJ2-1 | TRBV19 | ASSIQTSEFYNEQF
TRBJ2-3 | TRBV6-5 | ASSSGTSPATDTQY
TRBJ2-4 | TRBV29-1 | SVEDGTSGIAKNIQY
TRBJ1-5 | TRBV5-7 | ASKGTNSNQPQH
TRBJ2-7 | TRBV7-9 | ASSPGASGRDYEQY
TRBJ1-4 | TRBV3-1/TRBV3-2 | ASSQPIGGFNEKLF
TRBJ2-3 | TRBV30 | AWSSSGYTDTQY
TRBJ1-1 | TRBV5-4 | ASSLGLRRDSDTEAF
TRBJ2-1 | TRBV18 | ASSATIGTSGYNEQF
TRBJ1-3 | TRBV19 | ASKEGTGNTIY
TRBJ1-2 | TRBV19 | ASSNLGTEGVYGYT
TRBJ2-4 | TRBV7-9 | ASSRSYSGGAKNIQY
TRBJ1-4 | TRBV18 | ASSPPGGFGEKLF
TRBJ2-7 | TRBV7-8 | ASSTDAGQVIIVQY
TRBJ1-1 | TRBV27 | ASSFWPPGISGTEAF
TRBJ2-6 | TRBV18 | ASSPNQGGAWSTGANVLT
TRBJ2-3 | TRBV5-1 | ASSPERRGLTDTQY
TRBJ1-1 | TRBV7-2 | ASSLVSSGFGTEAF
TRBJ1-5 | TRBV15 | ATSRQGTGGNQPQH
TRBJ1-5 | TRBV12-3/TRBV12-4 | ASSGTGDQPQH
TRBJ1-2 | TRBV6-1 | ASSEVWGPYGYT